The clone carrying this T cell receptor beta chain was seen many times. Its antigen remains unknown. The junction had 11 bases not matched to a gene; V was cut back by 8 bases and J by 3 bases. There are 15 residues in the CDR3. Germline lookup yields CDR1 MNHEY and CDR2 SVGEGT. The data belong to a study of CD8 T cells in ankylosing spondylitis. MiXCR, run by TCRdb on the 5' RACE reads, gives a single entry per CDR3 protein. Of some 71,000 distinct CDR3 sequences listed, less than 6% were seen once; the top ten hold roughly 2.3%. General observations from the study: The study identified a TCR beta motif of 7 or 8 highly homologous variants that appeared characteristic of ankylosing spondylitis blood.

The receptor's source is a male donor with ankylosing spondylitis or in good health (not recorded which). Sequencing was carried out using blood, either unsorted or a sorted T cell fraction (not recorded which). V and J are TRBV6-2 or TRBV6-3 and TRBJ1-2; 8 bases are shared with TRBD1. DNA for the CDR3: TGTGCCAGCGCCAACCCTCCGGGACAGGACTATGGCTACACCTTC. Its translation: CASANPPGQDYGYTF.